The rows below give T cell receptor beta chains drawn from one sample of a study of blood T cell repertoires in COVID-19. TCRdb's table, derived via immunoSEQ multiplex PCR, lists solely in-frame clones and lacks some. The data hold 220,000 or so clones, with about 86% observed a single time. Sequenced sample: peripheral blood. These TCRs come from a woman aged 45 to 65 with COVID-19, enrolled during active disease. Both conserved end residues are part of each CDR3. The D gene is left open where the match is weak. Not all rows give a size; the values are once, few, many and, for expanded clones, a class.

CAWSAPGGGQYEQYF | TGTGCCTGGAGCGCGCCAGGGGGCGGCCAGTACGAGCAGTACTTC | TRBJ2-7 | TRBD1 | TRBV30 | NA
CAISEGQRGEAFF | TGTGCCATCAGTGAAGGACAGCGGGGTGAAGCTTTCTTT | TRBJ1-1 | NA | TRBV10-3 | NA
CASSYSRGGQPQHF | TGTGCCAGCAGTTACTCACGGGGTGGTCAGCCCCAGCATTTT | TRBJ1-5 | NA | TRBV6-6 | NA
CASSLTGVSDEQFF | TGTGCCAGCAGCCTCACAGGGGTAAGCGATGAGCAGTTCTTC | TRBJ2-1 | TRBD1 | TRBV9 | NA
CASSLGPGGDTQYF | TGTGCCAGCAGTTTGGGGCCAGGGGGGGATACGCAGTATTTT | TRBJ2-3 | NA | TRBV6-5 | NA
CASRDRGGSPLHF | TGTGCCAGTAGAGACAGGGGCGGGTCACCCCTCCACTTT | TRBJ1-6 | TRBD1 | TRBV19 | NA
CASSLFGLAGGLTTDTQYF | TGTGCCAGCAGTTTATTCGGACTAGCGGGGGGACTGACCACAGATACGCAGTATTTT | TRBJ2-3 | TRBD2 | TRBV27 | NA
CASSPQASRNTEAFF | TGTGCCAGCAGCCCGCAGGCCAGTCGGAACACTGAAGCTTTCTTT | TRBJ1-1 | NA | TRBV5-4 | few
CATSPGGLRSYEQYF | TGTGCCACCAGCCCTGGGGGACTCCGCTCCTACGAGCAGTACTTC | TRBJ2-7 | NA | TRBV15 | NA
CASSPIRGSGGYTF | TGCGCCAGCAGCCCTATCCGAGGTTCCGGTGGCTACACCTTC | TRBJ1-2 | NA | TRBV5-1 | NA
CASSPTGTNYGYTF | TGTGCCAGCAGCCCGACAGGGACGAACTATGGCTACACCTTC | TRBJ1-2 | TRBD1 | TRBV7-2 | NA
CASSLWDKSVTGELFF | TGCGCCAGCAGCTTATGGGACAAATCGGTCACCGGGGAGCTGTTTTTT | TRBJ2-2 | NA | TRBV5-1 | few
CASSVVPGLNSGNTIYF | TGTGCCAGCAGCGTAGTCCCGGGTCTAAACTCTGGAAACACCATATATTTT | TRBJ1-3 | NA | TRBV9 | once
CASSPNRQGGTQYF | TGTGCCAGCAGTCCTAACCGACAGGGGGGGACCCAGTACTTC | TRBJ2-5 | TRBD1 | TRBV27 | NA
CASSPPPDRGPNQPQHF | TGTGCCAGCTCACCACCCCCGGACAGGGGACCGAATCAGCCCCAGCATTTT | TRBJ1-5 | TRBD1 | TRBV18 | NA
CASSISLGQSFSYEQYF | TGTGCCAGTAGTATCAGCCTTGGACAGAGTTTCTCCTACGAGCAGTACTTC | TRBJ2-7 | NA | TRBV19 | NA
CASSLFGGASPLHF | TGTGCCAGCAGCTTGTTTGGTGGAGCCTCACCCCTCCACTTT | TRBJ1-6 | NA | TRBV5-4 | once
CATSSLAGLHTDTQYF | TGTGCCACCTCCTCTTTAGCGGGGCTCCACACAGATACGCAGTATTTT | TRBJ2-3 | TRBD2 | TRBV24-1 | NA
CASSTGTSKETQYF | TGTGCCAGCAGCACCGGGACATCTAAAGAGACCCAGTACTTC | TRBJ2-5 | NA | TRBV5-6 | NA
CASSLGRGGEQFF | TGCGCCAGCAGCTTGGGCCGGGGGGGTGAGCAGTTCTTC | TRBJ2-1 | TRBD2 | TRBV5-1 | few
CASSLGYRKEQFF | TGTGCCAGCAGCCTCGGGTACAGGAAGGAGCAGTTCTTC | TRBJ2-1 | NA | TRBV5-6 | once
CATETGSGYTF | TGTGCCACCGAAACAGGGAGCGGCTACACCTTC | TRBJ1-2 | NA | TRBV19 | NA
CASSSSETGELFF | TGTGCCAGCAGCTCTAGCGAGACCGGGGAGCTGTTTTTT | TRBJ2-2 | NA | TRBV9 | few
CASSLGDSYTDTQYF | TGTGCCAGCAGCTTAGGTGACAGTTACACAGATACGCAGTATTTT | TRBJ2-3 | NA | TRBV7-3 | NA
CASSSRWGDTEAFF | TGTGCCAGCAGCTCCCGGTGGGGGGACACTGAAGCTTTCTTT | TRBJ1-1 | NA | TRBV11-3 | NA
CASSQEFPRDRDFIYGYTF | TGTGCCAGCAGCCAAGAATTCCCTAGAGACAGGGACTTTATCTATGGCTACACCTTC | TRBJ1-2 | TRBD1 | TRBV3-1/TRBV3-2 | NA
CASDRGLDTEAFF | TGTGCCAGCGACAGGGGGCTGGACACTGAAGCTTTCTTT | TRBJ1-1 | TRBD1 | TRBV25-1 | NA
CASSLDSYSAGELFF | TGCGCCAGCAGCCTAGACTCTTACTCTGCCGGGGAGCTGTTTTTT | TRBJ2-2 | NA | TRBV5-1 | NA
CASSLLRPAGGAETQYF | TGTGCCAGCAGCCTACTCCGGCCCGCCGGTGGGGCGGAGACCCAGTACTTC | TRBJ2-5 | NA | TRBV6-2/TRBV6-3 | NA